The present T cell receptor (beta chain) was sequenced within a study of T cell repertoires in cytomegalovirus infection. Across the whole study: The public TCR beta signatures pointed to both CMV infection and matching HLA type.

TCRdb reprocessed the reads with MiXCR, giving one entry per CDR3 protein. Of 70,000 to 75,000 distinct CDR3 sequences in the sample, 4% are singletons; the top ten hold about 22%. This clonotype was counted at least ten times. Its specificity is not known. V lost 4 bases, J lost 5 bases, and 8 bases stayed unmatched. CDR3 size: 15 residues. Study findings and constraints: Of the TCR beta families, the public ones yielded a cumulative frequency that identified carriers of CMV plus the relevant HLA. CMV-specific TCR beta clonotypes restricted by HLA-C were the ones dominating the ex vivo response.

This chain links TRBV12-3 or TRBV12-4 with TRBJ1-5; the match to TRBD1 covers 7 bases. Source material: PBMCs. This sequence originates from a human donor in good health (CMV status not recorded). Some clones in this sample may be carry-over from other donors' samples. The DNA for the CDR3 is TGTGCCAGCAGTTCCGACAGGGTTAGGGATCAGCCCCAGCATTTT. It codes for CASSSDRVRDQPQHF.